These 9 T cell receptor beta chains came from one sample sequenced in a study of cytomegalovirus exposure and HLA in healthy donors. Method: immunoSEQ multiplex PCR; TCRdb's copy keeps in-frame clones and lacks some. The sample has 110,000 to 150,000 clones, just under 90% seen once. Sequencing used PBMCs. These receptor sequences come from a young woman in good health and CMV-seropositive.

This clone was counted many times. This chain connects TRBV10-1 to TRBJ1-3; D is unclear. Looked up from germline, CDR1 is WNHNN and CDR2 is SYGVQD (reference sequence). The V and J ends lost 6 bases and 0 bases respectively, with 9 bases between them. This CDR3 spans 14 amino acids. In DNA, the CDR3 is TGCGCCAGCAGATTAGTGGTCTCTGGAAACACCATATATTTT. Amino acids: CASRLVVSGNTIYF.

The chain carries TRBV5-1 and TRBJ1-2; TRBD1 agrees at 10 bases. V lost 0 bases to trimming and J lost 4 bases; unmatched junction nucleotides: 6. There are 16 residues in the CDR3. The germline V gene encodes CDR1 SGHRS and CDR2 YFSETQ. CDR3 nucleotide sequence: TGCGCCAGCAGCTTGGTGACAGGGGGCTACAGCTATGGCTACACCTTC. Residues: CASSLVTGGYSYGYTF. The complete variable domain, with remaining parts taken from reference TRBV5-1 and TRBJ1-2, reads KAGVTQTPRYLIKTRGQQVTLSCSPISGHRSVSWYQQTPGQGLQFLFEYFSETQRNKGNFPGRFSGRQFSNSRSEMNVSTLELGDSALYLCASSLVTGGYSYGYTFGSGTRLTVV.

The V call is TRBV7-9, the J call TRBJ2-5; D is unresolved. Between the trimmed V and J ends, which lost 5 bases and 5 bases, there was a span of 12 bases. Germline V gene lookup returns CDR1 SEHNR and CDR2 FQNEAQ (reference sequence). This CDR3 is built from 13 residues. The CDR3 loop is CASSPVRSETQYF. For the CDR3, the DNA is TGTGCCAGCAGCCCAGTGAGGTCGGAGACCCAGTACTTC.

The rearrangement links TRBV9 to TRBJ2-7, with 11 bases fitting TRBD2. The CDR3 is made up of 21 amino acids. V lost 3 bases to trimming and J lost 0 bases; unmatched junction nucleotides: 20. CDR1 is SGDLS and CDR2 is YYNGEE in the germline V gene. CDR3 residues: CASSGEIAGGPEVHPSYEQYF. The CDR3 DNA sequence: TGTGCCAGCAGCGGGGAAATAGCGGGAGGGCCGGAGGTTCACCCCTCCTACGAGCAGTACTTC.

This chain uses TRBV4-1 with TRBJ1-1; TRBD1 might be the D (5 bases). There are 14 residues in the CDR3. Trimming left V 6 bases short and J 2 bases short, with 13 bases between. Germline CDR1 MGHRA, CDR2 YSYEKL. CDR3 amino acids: CASSQTTGNTEAFF. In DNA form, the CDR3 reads TGCGCCAGCAGTCAAACTACAGGAAACACTGAAGCTTTCTTT.

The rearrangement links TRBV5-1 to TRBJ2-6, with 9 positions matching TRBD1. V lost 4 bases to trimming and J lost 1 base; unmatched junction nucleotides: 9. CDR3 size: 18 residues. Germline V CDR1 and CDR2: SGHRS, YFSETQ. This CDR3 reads CASSLRDRAYSGANVLTF. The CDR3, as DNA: TGCGCCAGCAGCCTCCGGGACAGGGCTTATTCTGGGGCCAACGTCCTGACTTTC.

CDR3 coding DNA: TGTGCCACCTCAGGGTTGGGCAATCAGCCCCAGCATTTT. Translating gives CATSGLGNQPQHF. The V call is TRBV10-3, the J call TRBJ1-5, with D possibly matching TRBD1 (5 bases). V dropped 10 bases and J dropped 2 bases, with 12 bases sitting between them. CDR3 size: 13 residues. CDR1 ENHRY and CDR2 SYGVKD come from the germline V gene.

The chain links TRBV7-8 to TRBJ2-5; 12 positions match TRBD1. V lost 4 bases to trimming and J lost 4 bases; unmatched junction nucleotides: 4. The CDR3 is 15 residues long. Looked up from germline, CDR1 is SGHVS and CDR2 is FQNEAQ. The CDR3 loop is CASSSGQGARETQYF. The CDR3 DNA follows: TGTGCCAGCAGCTCGGGACAGGGGGCGAGAGAGACCCAGTACTTC. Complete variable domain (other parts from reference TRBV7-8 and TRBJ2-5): GAGVSQSPRYKVAKRGQDVALRCDPISGHVSLFWYQQALGQGPEFLTYFQNEAQLDKSGLPSDRFFAERPEGSVSTLKIQRTQQEDSAVYLCASSSGQGARETQYFGPGTRLLVL.

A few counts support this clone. CDR3 in amino acids: CASRGPQGLNTGELFF. The CDR3 DNA is TGTGCCAGCAGAGGACCACAGGGGCTAAACACCGGGGAGCTGTTTTTT. The chain combines TRBV28 with TRBJ2-2, with 7 bases fitting TRBD1. V was pared by 6 bases and J by 2 bases, with 9 bases of the junction left unmatched. This CDR3 is built from 16 residues. Germline CDR1 is MDHEN and CDR2 is SYDVKM.